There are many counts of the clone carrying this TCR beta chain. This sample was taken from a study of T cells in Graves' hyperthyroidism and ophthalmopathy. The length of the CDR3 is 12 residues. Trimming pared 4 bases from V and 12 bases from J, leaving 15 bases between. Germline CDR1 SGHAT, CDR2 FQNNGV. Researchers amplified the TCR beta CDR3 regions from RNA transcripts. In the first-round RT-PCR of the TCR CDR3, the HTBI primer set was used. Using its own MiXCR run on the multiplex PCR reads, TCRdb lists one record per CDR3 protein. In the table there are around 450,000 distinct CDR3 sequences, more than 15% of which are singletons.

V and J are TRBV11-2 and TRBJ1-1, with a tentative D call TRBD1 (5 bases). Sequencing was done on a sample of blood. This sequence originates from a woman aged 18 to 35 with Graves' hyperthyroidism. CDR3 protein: CASSSLVGPSFF. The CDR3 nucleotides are TGTGCCAGCAGCTCCCTAGTGGGGCCCTCTTTCTTT.